This T cell receptor (beta chain) was found in a study of cytomegalovirus exposure and HLA in healthy donors. Study as a whole: Some 87 million unique TCRs from HLA-typed donors were held in an early release of data. Study-wide findings and caveats: Most of the CMV-associated TCR beta chains (in a later analysis) appeared to be HLA-restricted.

This clone was found a few times. What it binds is unknown. The PCR had 60 Vbeta and 13 Jbeta primers. Libraries were prepared by immunoSEQ multiplex PCR; TCRdb keeps only in-frame clonotypes and omits some of them. The profile shows over 150,000 clones, about 80% of them singletons. Each of the donors was a healthy bone marrow donor. This CDR3 is 16 amino acids long. J was trimmed by 6 bases and V by 6 bases; bases with no gene match: 15. Germline-derived CDR1 and CDR2 are MDHEN and SYDVKM. The source material was PBMCs. The chain has TRBV28 and TRBJ2-3; TRBD2 agrees at 7 bases. The source is a man aged 40-55 years in good health and CMV-seronegative. CDR3: CASRGVDLGGYDTQYF. Written as DNA, the CDR3 is TGTGCCAGCAGGGGCGTAGACCTGGGAGGGTACGATACGCAGTATTTT.